One and the same sample provided the 10 T cell receptor beta chains below, sequenced in a study of blood T cells in healthy people across ages. Primed by a sample-barcoded 5' primer and a J-beta primer mix, a second PCR proceeded for roughly 6 to 12 cycles. TCRdb re-analysed the 5' RACE reads in MiXCR, keeping a single row per CDR3 protein. The sample yields over 700,000 distinct CDR3 sequences, roughly 25% seen once. The sample was also linked to a second study, of T cells of mothers and their children.

Sequenced: blood. Every receptor here comes from a boy aged 5-17 years in good health.

The rearrangement uses TRBV7-8 and TRBJ2-7; a weak D match, TRBD1 (5 bases). The CDR3 length is 14 residues. Trimming cost V 3 bases and J 7 bases, with 16 bases left between them. Germline V gene sequence: CDR1 SGHVS, CDR2 FQNEAQ. CDR3 loop: CASSFLAAGREQYF. The CDR3 DNA reads as TGTGCCAGCAGCTTCCTCGCGGCAGGGCGGGAGCAGTACTTC. The full variable domain, in which reference TRBV7-8 and TRBJ2-7 provide the parts outside the CDR3, is GAGVSQSPRYKVAKRGQDVALRCDPISGHVSLFWYQQALGQGPEFLTYFQNEAQLDKSGLPSDRFFAERPEGSVSTLKIQRTQQEDSAVYLCASSFLAAGREQYFGPGTRLTVT.

V is TRBV29-1 and J is TRBJ2-7, with D perhaps TRBD1 (6 bases). Germline-derived CDR1 and CDR2 are SQVTM and ANQGSEA. The CDR3 extends over 12 amino acids. The V end was cut by 6 bases, the J end by 4 bases, with 13 bases between. Here the CDR3 reads CSVDSGRYEQYF. In nucleotides, the CDR3 is TGCAGCGTGGACAGTGGTAGGTACGAGCAGTACTTC.

V is TRBV3-1 and J is TRBJ2-5; no clear D. The CDR3 is 15 amino acids. Germline CDR1 reads LGHDT; CDR2 reads YNNKEL (reference sequence). V lost 2 bases, J lost 5 bases, and 15 bases lay in between. CDR3: CASSQHEGLHETQYF. The CDR3 DNA follows: TGTGCCAGCAGCCAACATGAAGGGCTGCATGAGACCCAGTACTTC.

This clonotype was seen more than once but under ten times. The chain combines TRBV20-1 with TRBJ2-5; TRBD1 matches 8 bases. In germline, CDR1 is DFQATT, CDR2 SNEGSKA (reference sequence). This CDR3 comprises 15 residues. V shed 6 bases, J shed 3 bases, and the junction held 12 bases outside the gene matches. The CDR3 sequence: CSAPKQGGLEETQYF. CDR3 DNA: TGCAGTGCGCCGAAACAGGGGGGCCTCGAAGAGACCCAGTACTTC.

The chain couples TRBV6-6 to TRBJ2-5; 7 bases agree with TRBD2. Germline V lookup: CDR1 MNHNY, CDR2 SVGAGI (reference sequence). Trimming cost V 8 bases and J 3 bases; bases outside gene matches: 0. This CDR3 region has 11 residues. The CDR3 spells CASAGEETQYF. The CDR3 DNA follows: TGTGCCAGCGCGGGGGAAGAGACCCAGTACTTC.

The chain combines TRBV6-1 with TRBJ1-5; TRBD1 might be the D (5 bases). CDR1 and CDR2 from the germline V gene are MNHNS and SASEGT. The CDR3 length is 14 residues. V was pared by 3 bases and J by 9 bases, with 15 bases between. CDR3 in DNA: TGTGCCAGCAGTGAGGATGAACGGGGCAGGCCCCAGCATTTT. It yields the protein CASSEDERGRPQHF.

The chain uses TRBV7-2 and TRBJ2-1; TRBD2 might be the D (6 bases). Germline V gene lookup returns CDR1 SGHTA and CDR2 FQGNSA. V gave up 5 bases and J gave up 9 bases, with 11 bases separating them. The CDR3 is 12 residues long. In DNA, the CDR3 is TGTGCCAGCAGCGCCACTAGCACTGAGCAGTTCTTC. It codes for CASSATSTEQFF.

V is TRBV11-2 and J is TRBJ2-3, with D possibly being TRBD1 (5 bases). CDR3 length: 14 residues. Trimming stripped 3 bases from V and 3 bases from J, with 10 bases between. In germline, CDR1 is SGHAT, CDR2 FQNNGV. CDR3 sequence (DNA): TGTGCCAGCAGCTTGCCCAAGGGGACAGATACGCAGTATTTT. Protein product: CASSLPKGTDTQYF.

The rearrangement joins TRBV7-2 to TRBJ2-3; maybe TRBD1 (8 bases). This CDR3 is 14 amino acids long. V gave up 6 bases and J gave up 5 bases, with 15 bases separating them. CDR1 is SGHTA, CDR2 FQGNSA, per germline. The CDR3 loop reads CASRKTGEGDTQYF. The DNA for the CDR3 is TGTGCCAGCAGAAAGACAGGGGAGGGAGATACGCAGTATTTT.

The CDR3 coding sequence is TGTGCCAGCAGTTTAAGGGACAGGACAGGGAATGAGCAGTTCTTC. Its protein is CASSLRDRTGNEQFF. The chain recombines TRBV12-3 or TRBV12-4 with TRBJ2-5; 8 bases line up with TRBD1. The DNA end is a closer match to TRBJ2-1, so the J assignment may be wrong. This CDR3 is 15 amino acids long.